This T cell receptor beta chain was recorded in a study of T-cell reconstitution after alpha-beta-depleted transplantation in children. This CDR3 comprises 14 residues. V shed 6 bases, J shed 5 bases, and the junction held 12 bases outside the gene matches. CDR1 is DFQATT, CDR2 SNEGSKA, per germline (reference sequence). TCRbeta library preparation incorporated unique molecular identifiers. TCRdb reprocessed the PCR reads with MiXCR, giving one entry per CDR3 protein. The sample carries 640,000 or so distinct CDR3 sequences, roughly 17% recorded once. The source was PBMCs from the stem cell graft donor, collected from the stem cell graft. J is TRBJ1-1 and V is TRBV20-1, with 7 bases fitting TRBD1. This sequence originates from a human donor who donated a stem cell graft to a child with acute myeloid leukemia. CDR3 DNA sequence: TGCAGTGCCGGCGGAGGGGGCGGATGGACTGAAGCTTTCTTT. Translated, it gives CSAGGGGGWTEAFF.